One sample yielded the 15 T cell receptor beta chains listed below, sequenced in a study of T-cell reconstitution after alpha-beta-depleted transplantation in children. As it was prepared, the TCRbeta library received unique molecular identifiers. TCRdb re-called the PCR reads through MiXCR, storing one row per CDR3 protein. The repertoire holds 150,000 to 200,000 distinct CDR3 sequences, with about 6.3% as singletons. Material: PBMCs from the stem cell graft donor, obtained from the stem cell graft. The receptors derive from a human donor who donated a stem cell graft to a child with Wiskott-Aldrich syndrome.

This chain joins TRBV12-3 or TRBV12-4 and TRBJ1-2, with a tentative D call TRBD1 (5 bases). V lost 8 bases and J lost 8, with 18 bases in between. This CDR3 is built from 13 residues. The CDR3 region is CASLLRNEGGYTF. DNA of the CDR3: TGTGCCAGCCTCCTCCGGAATGAGGGGGGCTACACCTTC.

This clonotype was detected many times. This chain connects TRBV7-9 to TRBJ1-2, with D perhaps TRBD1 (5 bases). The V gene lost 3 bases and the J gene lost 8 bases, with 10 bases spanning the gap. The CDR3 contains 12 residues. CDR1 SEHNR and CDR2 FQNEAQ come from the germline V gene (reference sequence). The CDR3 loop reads CASSFQGEGYTF. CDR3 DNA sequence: TGTGCCAGCAGCTTTCAAGGGGAAGGCTACACCTTC.

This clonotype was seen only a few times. CDR3 sequence (DNA): TGTGCTAGTCGAGCACAGCCCCAGCATTTT. Translation gives CASRAQPQHF. The chain links TRBV12-5 to TRBJ1-5; D remains ambiguous. The CDR3 is made up of 10 amino acids. Germline V lookup: CDR1 LGHNT, CDR2 FRNRAP. The V gene lost 8 bases and the J gene lost 7 bases, with 6 bases spanning the gap.

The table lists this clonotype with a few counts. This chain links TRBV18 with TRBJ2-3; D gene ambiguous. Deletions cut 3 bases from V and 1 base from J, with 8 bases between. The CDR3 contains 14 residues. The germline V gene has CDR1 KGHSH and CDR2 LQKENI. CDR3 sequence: CASSPRLGTDTQYF. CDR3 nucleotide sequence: TGTGCCAGCTCACCCAGACTGGGCACAGATACGCAGTATTTT. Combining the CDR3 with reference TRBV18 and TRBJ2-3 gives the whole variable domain NAGVMQNPRHLVRRRGQEARLRCSPMKGHSHVYWYRQLPEEGLKFMVYLQKENIIDESGMPKERFSAEFPKEGPSILRIQQVVRGDSAAYFCASSPRLGTDTQYFGPGTRLTVL.

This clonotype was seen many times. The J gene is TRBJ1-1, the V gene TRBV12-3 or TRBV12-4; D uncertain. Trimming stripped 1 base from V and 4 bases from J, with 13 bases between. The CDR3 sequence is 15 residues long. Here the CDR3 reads CASSLGGMGSTEAFF. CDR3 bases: TGTGCCAGCAGTTTAGGTGGTATGGGAAGCACTGAAGCTTTCTTT.

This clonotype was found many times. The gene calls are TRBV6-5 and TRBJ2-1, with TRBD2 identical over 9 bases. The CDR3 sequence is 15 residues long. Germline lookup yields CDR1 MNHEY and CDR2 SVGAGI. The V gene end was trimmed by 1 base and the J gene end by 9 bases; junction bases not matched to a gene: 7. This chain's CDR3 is CASSYFSGRNGEQFF. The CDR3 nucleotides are TGTGCCAGCAGTTACTTTAGCGGGAGAAATGGTGAGCAGTTCTTC.

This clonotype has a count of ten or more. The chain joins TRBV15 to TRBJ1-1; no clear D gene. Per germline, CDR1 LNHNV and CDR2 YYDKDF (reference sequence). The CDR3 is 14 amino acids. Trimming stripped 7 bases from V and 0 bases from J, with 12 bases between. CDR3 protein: CATNYGRLNTEAFF. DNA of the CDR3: TGTGCCACCAACTACGGCAGACTGAACACTGAAGCTTTCTTT. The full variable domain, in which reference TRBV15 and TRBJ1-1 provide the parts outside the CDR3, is DAMVIQNPRYQVTQFGKPVTLSCSQTLNHNVMYWYQQKSSQAPKLLFHYYDKDFNNEADTPDNFQSRRPNTSFCFLDIRSPGLGDTAMYLCATNYGRLNTEAFFGQGTRLTVV.

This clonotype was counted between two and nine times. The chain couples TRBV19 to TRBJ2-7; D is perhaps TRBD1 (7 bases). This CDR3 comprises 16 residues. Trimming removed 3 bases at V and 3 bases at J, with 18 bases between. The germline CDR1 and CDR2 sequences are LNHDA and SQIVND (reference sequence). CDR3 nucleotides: TGTGCCAGTAGTATGGAGGGCTGGACAGGACTCTACGAGCAGTACTTC. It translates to CASSMEGWTGLYEQYF. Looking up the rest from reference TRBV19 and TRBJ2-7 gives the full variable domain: DGGITQSPKYLFRKEGQNVTLSCEQNLNHDAMYWYRQDPGQGLRLIYYSQIVNDFQKGDIAEGYSVSREKKESFPLTVTSAQKNPTAFYLCASSMEGWTGLYEQYFGPGTRLTVT.

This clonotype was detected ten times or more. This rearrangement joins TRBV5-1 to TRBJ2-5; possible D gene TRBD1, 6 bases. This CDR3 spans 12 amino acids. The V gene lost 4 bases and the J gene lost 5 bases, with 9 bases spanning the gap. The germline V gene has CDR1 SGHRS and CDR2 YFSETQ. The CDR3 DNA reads TGCGCCAGCAGCCCCGACAGGGAGACCCAGTACTTC. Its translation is CASSPDRETQYF.

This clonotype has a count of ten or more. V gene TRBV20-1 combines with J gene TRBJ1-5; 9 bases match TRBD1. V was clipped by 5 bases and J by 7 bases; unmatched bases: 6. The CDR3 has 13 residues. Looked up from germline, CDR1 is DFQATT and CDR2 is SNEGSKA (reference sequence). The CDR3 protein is CSAVTGGYQPQHF. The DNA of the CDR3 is TGCAGTGCTGTGACAGGGGGATACCAGCCCCAGCATTTT.

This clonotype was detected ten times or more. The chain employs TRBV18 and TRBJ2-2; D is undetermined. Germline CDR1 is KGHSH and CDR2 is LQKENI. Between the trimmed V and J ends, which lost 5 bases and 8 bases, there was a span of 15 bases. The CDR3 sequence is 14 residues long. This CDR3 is CASSVRRDMGELFF. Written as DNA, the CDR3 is TGTGCCAGCTCAGTGAGGCGCGACATGGGGGAGCTGTTTTTT.

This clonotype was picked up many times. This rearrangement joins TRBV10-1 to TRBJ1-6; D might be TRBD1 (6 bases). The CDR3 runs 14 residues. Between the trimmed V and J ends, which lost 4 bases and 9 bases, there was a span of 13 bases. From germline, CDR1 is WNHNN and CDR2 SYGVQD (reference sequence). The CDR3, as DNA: TGCGCCAGCAGTGCCGACTCCAGGGGTTCACCCCTCCACTTT. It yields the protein CASSADSRGSPLHF.

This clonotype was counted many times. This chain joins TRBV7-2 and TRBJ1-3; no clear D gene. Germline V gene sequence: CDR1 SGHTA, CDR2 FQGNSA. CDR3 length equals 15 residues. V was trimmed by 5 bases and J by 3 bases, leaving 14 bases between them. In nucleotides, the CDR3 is TGTGCCAGCAGCCCCTTCACAGATTTTGGAAACACCATATATTTT. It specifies CASSPFTDFGNTIYF.

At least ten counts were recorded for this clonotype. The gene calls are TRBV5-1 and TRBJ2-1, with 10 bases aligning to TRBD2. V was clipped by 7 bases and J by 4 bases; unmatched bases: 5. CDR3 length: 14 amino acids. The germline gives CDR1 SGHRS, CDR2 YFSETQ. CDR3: CASRTSGEYNEQFF. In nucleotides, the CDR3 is TGCGCCAGCCGTACTAGCGGGGAGTACAATGAGCAGTTCTTC.

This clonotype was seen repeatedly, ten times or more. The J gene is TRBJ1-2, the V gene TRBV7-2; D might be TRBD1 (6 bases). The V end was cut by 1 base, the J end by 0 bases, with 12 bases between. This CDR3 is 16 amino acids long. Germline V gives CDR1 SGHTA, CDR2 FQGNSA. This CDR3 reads CASSLVGTPANYGYTF. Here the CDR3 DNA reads TGTGCCAGCAGCTTAGTAGGGACACCCGCTAACTATGGCTACACCTTC. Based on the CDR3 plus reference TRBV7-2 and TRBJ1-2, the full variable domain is GAGVSQSPSNKVTEKGKDVELRCDPISGHTALYWYRQSLGQGLEFLIYFQGNSAPDKSGLPSDRFSAERTGGSVSTLTIQRTQQEDSAVYLCASSLVGTPANYGYTFGSGTRLTVV.